The 18 T cell receptor beta chains in this list originate from one sample, sequenced in a study of T cell clonality in common variable immunodeficiency. Profiled with immunoSEQ multiplex PCR; TCRdb holds only in-frame clones, not every one. Found here are 25,000 to 35,000 clones, no singletons; the ten largest cover 3.5% to 4.5%. Sequencing was performed on peripheral blood mononuclear cells. These receptors all come from a person aged 18-70 years in good health.

With respect to this clone: The CDR3 end lies 3 residues beyond the end of the read and is filled in from the germline J gene. The V and J genes are TRBV7-8 and TRBJ2-3, with a tentative D call TRBD2 (7 bases). Germline V gene sequence: CDR1 SGHVS, CDR2 FQNEAQ. The CDR3 totals 17 residues. The CDR3 bases that were read are TGTGCCAGCAGCTTCGGACTAGGAGGGGGAGGGCAAGAGACG. It translates to CASSFGLGGGGQET. The whole CDR3 region reads CASSFGLGGGGQETQYF.

This clone was counted ten times or more. The read falls 3 residues short of the CDR3 end, and the missing part is taken from the germline J gene. The chain uses TRBV7-3 and TRBJ2-1; D not resolved. CDR1 is SGHTA and CDR2 is FQGTGA in the germline V gene. Trimming left V 5 bases short and J 4 bases short, with 15 bases between. The CDR3 has 15 amino acids. Partial CDR3 DNA: TGTGCCAGCAGCCACGTCGCGGCACAATACAATGAG. It codes for CASSHVAAQYNE. The full CDR3 is CASSHVAAQYNEQFF.

This clone was observed at least ten times. Read coverage stops 3 residues before the CDR3 terminus; the germline J gene supplies the remainder. J is TRBJ1-2 and V is TRBV6-1; possible D gene TRBD1, 5 bases. V dropped 1 base and J dropped 4 bases, with 10 bases sitting between them. CDR1 and CDR2 from the germline V gene are MNHNS and SASEGT. This CDR3 spans 14 amino acids. The sequenced part of the CDR3 DNA is TGTGCCAGCAGTGAAGTCCCCAGGGTCTATGGC. This translates into CASSEVPRVYG. The full CDR3 sequence reads CASSEVPRVYGYTF.

This clone showed up many times. The read ends 3 residues before the CDR3 terminus; that terminus is restored from the germline J gene. The V gene is TRBV11-2, the J gene TRBJ1-4, with D uncertain. Trimming shortened V by 5 bases and J by 8 bases, and 12 bases separated the two germline ends. The germline V gene has CDR1 SGHAT and CDR2 FQNNGV. The CDR3 consists of 13 residues. The sequenced part of the CDR3 DNA is TGTGCCAGCAGCGCTGGAGGGCCCGAAAAA. Translation gives CASSAGGPEK. The entire CDR3 is CASSAGGPEKLFF.

Points on this clone: The read finishes 3 residues shy of the CDR3 end, and the germline J gene is used to complete it. The rearrangement uses TRBV2 and TRBJ1-1; the D gene is possibly TRBD1 (5 bases). V was shortened by 8 bases and J by 2 bases, with 15 bases between the two germline ends. The CDR3 length is 14 residues. Looked up from germline, CDR1 is SNHLY and CDR2 is FYNNEI. The CDR3 bases that were read are TGTGCCAGCGGGAGAGACAGACAAAACACTGAA. As protein: CASGRDRQNTE. The whole CDR3 protein reads CASGRDRQNTEAFF. The whole variable domain, filled in from reference TRBV2 and TRBJ1-1, reads EPEVTQTPSHQVTQMGQEVILRCVPISNHLYFYWYRQILGQKVEFLVSFYNNEISEKSEIFDDQFSVERPDGSNFTLKIRSTKLEDSAMYFCASGRDRQNTEAFFGQGTRLTVV.

On this clone itself: The read gets to within 3 residues of the CDR3 end, and the germline J gene fills in the rest. V and J are TRBV6-1 and TRBJ1-5; TRBD1 is a possible D gene (6 bases). The V end was cut by 1 base, the J end by 2 bases, with 12 bases between. This CDR3 is built from 16 residues. CDR1 is MNHNS and CDR2 is SASEGT in the germline V gene. CDR3 amino acids: CASSEGSGAGNQPQHF. Partial CDR3 DNA: TGTGCCAGCAGTGAAGGGTCAGGGGCGGGCAATCAGCCC.

This clone came up many times. Read sequence stops 3 residues before the CDR3 end, and the germline J gene provides the missing end. The rearrangement joins TRBV6-1 to TRBJ1-5; maybe TRBD1 (5 bases). CDR1 and CDR2 from the germline V gene are MNHNS and SASEGT. V was clipped by 0 bases and J by 9 bases, with 18 bases between them. CDR3 length: 16 residues. Partial CDR3 DNA: TGTGCCAGCAGTGAAGCGCTTACGACAGATCCACGGCCC. It yields the protein CASSEALTTDPRP. The full CDR3 sequence reads CASSEALTTDPRPQHF.

This clone was seen ten or more times. Incomplete CDR3 DNA: TGTGCCTGGAGTCCTCCCACGCAGGGAAACACC. It is translated as CAWSPPTQGNT. The whole CDR3 sequence reads CAWSPPTQGNTIYF. The chain employs TRBV30 and TRBJ1-3; D is unclear. The read terminates 3 residues before the CDR3 end, so the remaining end is supplied by the germline J gene. Germline values: CDR1 GTSNPN, CDR2 SVGIG (reference sequence). This CDR3 spans 14 amino acids. V was shortened by 2 bases and J by 4 bases, with 12 bases between the two germline ends.

In this sample, this clone turned up many times. The CDR3 loop reads CASRKGTGGSQPQHF. Incomplete CDR3 DNA: TGTGCCAGCAGGAAGGGGACAGGGGGTTCTCAGCCC. This chain joins TRBV2 and TRBJ1-5, with 11 nucleotides matching TRBD1. The read halts 3 residues ahead of the CDR3 end, with the missing end drawn from the germline J gene. The CDR3 runs to 15 residues. The trim removed 6 bases at V and 6 bases at J, leaving 7 bases unmatched. Germline V gene lookup returns CDR1 SNHLY and CDR2 FYNNEI.

This clone was seen at least ten times. The read ends 3 residues shy of where the CDR3 ends; the end is completed using the germline J gene. The chain is built from TRBV20-1 and TRBJ2-5; 8 nucleotides align to TRBD2. Germline loops: CDR1 DFQATT, CDR2 SNEGSKA (reference sequence). CDR3 size: 14 residues. After removal of 7 bases from V and 5 bases from J, the junction contained 12 bases not matched to a gene. Incomplete CDR3 DNA: TGCAGTGTCTTTGAGCGGGAGCGTCGGGAGACC. Amino acid sequence: CSVFERERRET. Given in full, the CDR3 is CSVFERERRETQYF.

Worth noting for this clone: The read finishes 3 residues shy of the CDR3 end, and the germline J gene is used to complete it. This chain links TRBV19 with TRBJ1-2; 7 nucleotides agree with TRBD1. From germline, CDR1 is LNHDA and CDR2 SQIVND (reference sequence). Trimming at V came to 7 bases and at J to 7 bases, leaving 12 bases not matched to a gene. This CDR3 is 14 amino acids long. CDR3 protein: CASISLTGAAGYTF. The covered CDR3 bases are TGTGCCAGTATTTCTCTCACAGGGGCGGCTGGC.

This clone is medium-sized within its sample. The sequence runs out 3 residues before the end of the CDR3; the remainder is reconstructed from the germline J gene. The rearrangement links TRBV5-1 to TRBJ1-6, with D possibly being TRBD1 (6 bases). The CDR3 sequence is 15 residues long. The germline CDR1 and CDR2 sequences are SGHRS and YFSETQ. V was shortened by 0 bases and J by 7 bases, with 11 bases between the two germline ends. The CDR3 DNA, read in part, is TGCGCCAGCAGCTTGGAACAGGGAGACAATTCACCC. Translated, it gives CASSLEQGDNSP. The full CDR3 sequence reads CASSLEQGDNSPLHF.

This clone was detected only a few times. The CDR3 is cut off 3 residues early in the read; its end comes from the germline J gene. The chain carries TRBV5-6 and TRBJ2-7; perhaps TRBD1 as D (6 bases). Trimming shortened V by 0 bases and J by 2 bases, and 12 bases separated the two germline ends. The CDR3 sequence is 15 residues long. The germline V gene has CDR1 SGHDT and CDR2 YYEEEE. The part of the CDR3 DNA that was read is TGTGCCAGCAGCTTGGGAGGACAGATCCCCTACGAG. Translating gives CASSLGGQIPYE. The whole CDR3 is CASSLGGQIPYEQYF.

This clone was found a few times. The CDR3 reads CASSSLAVQETQYF. The DNA read from the CDR3 is TGTGCCAGCAGCTCATTAGCGGTCCAAGAGACG. This rearrangement joins TRBV7-2 to TRBJ2-3; a weak D match, TRBD2 (6 bases). The read ends 3 residues early relative to the CDR3; the germline J gene fills the gap. This CDR3 region has 14 residues. Germline V gene sequence: CDR1 SGHTA, CDR2 FQGNSA.

The table lists this clone with a few counts. Read data end 3 residues before the CDR3 end; the end is taken from the germline J gene. The V gene is TRBV19, the J gene TRBJ2-2, with 14 bases aligning to TRBD2. CDR1 and CDR2 from the germline V gene are LNHDA and SQIVND (reference sequence). This CDR3 is 18 amino acids long. Germline trimming cut 7 bases from V and 4 bases from J; bases unmatched to any gene: 11. The CDR3: CASTTMTSGRAGTGELFF. CDR3 DNA (partial): TGTGCCAGTACTACCATGACTAGCGGGAGGGCCGGCACCGGGGAG.

Concerning this clone itself: The CDR3 is cut off 3 residues early in the read; its end comes from the germline J gene. The chain joins TRBV30 to TRBJ2-3, with 8 bases that match TRBD2. The CDR3 totals 14 residues. Germline values: CDR1 GTSNPN, CDR2 SVGIG (reference sequence). The part of the CDR3 DNA that was read is TGTGCCTGGAGTCCCCTGGCGGGAGGAGAGACG. Amino acid sequence: CAWSPLAGGET. The full CDR3 protein reads CAWSPLAGGETQYF.

This clone was seen at least ten times. The CDR3 goes on 3 residues after the read ends, and that part is filled in from the germline J gene. V is TRBV20-1 and J is TRBJ2-7, with D maybe TRBD2 (6 bases). Trimming took off 6 bases at V and 0 bases at J, with 15 bases between the two ends. CDR1 and CDR2 (germline): DFQATT, SNEGSKA (reference sequence). The CDR3 sequence is 14 residues long. The sequenced part of the CDR3 DNA is TGCAGTGCCAACAGCGGGTTTAGCTCCTACGAG. As protein: CSANSGFSSYE. The whole CDR3 protein is CSANSGFSSYEQYF.

Details on this clone: The read falls 3 residues short of the CDR3 end, and the missing part is taken from the germline J gene. The V call is TRBV7-2, the J call TRBJ2-3; 8 positions match TRBD2. This CDR3 has 12 residues. Germline lookup yields CDR1 SGHTA and CDR2 FQGNSA. The part of the CDR3 DNA that was read is TGTGCCAGCAGCTTTAGCGGGGAGACG. It encodes CASSFSGET. The CDR3 in its entirety is CASSFSGETQYF.